This note documents a single TCR beta chain sequence. As yet, its antigen is unknown. Deletions cut 3 bases from V and 6 bases from J, with 13 bases between. The CDR3 totals 14 residues. The PCR had 60 Vbeta and 13 Jbeta primers. Assay: immunoSEQ multiplex PCR; the TCRdb copy retains only in-frame clones and omits some. Of 55,000 to 70,000 clones listed, around 84% are singletons. The data are from a study of cytomegalovirus exposure and HLA in healthy donors. For the study at large: Researchers previously reported finding more than 100 million unique TCR beta sequences from 170 million or so T cells. Some 77 million unique TCRs from HLA-typed donors were held in an early release of data. Study-level points and caveats: In a later analysis, HLA-associated beta chains showed higher expansion and lower generation probabilities than comparable chains.

The V call is TRBV5-7, the J call TRBJ1-5; D uncertain. TRBV5-7 is an open reading frame, and its role is uncertain. The sequenced sample consisted of PBMCs. This clonotype originated in a male donor in good health and CMV-seronegative. The CDR3: CASSSDGKGQPQHF. CDR3 bases: TGTGCCAGCAGCTCCGACGGGAAGGGTCAGCCCCAGCATTTT.